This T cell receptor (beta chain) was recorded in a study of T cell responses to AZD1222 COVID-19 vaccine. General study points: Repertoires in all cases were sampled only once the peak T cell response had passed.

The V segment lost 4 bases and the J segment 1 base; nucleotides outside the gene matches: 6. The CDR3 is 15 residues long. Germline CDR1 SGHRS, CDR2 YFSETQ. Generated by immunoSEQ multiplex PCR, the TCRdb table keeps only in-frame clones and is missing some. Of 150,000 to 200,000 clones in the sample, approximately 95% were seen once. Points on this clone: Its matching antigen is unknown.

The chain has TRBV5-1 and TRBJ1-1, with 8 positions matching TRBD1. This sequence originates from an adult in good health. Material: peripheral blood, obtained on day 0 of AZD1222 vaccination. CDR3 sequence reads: CASSKDRAANTEAFF. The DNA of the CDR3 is TGCGCCAGCAGCAAGGACAGGGCCGCGAACACTGAAGCTTTCTTT.